This passage covers 16 T cell receptor beta chains from one sample sequenced in a study of blood T cell repertoires in COVID-19. Assay used: immunoSEQ multiplex PCR; TCRdb lists only in-frame clones, some missing. Of some 60,000 clones in the sample, 65% to 90% were seen once. What was sequenced was peripheral blood. These TCRs come from a human donor in a cohort sampled during active COVID-19.

The genes are TRBV7-3 and TRBJ2-3, with D possibly being TRBD1 (6 bases). This CDR3 spans 13 amino acids. V lost 5 bases and J 6 bases, leaving 12 bases between the germline ends. From germline, CDR1 is SGHTA and CDR2 FQGTGA. The CDR3 nucleotides are TGTGCCAGCAGCCCCAGGGGCGGGGATACGCAGTATTTT. This gives the protein CASSPRGGDTQYF.

This chain uses TRBV6-2 or TRBV6-3 with TRBJ2-3; possibly TRBD2 for D (5 bases). The CDR3 has 14 residues. Trimming left V 2 bases short and J 5 bases short, with 11 bases between. Germline V CDR1 and CDR2: MNHEY, SVGEGT. The CDR3 DNA sequence: TGTGCCAGCAGTTACACCGACTACTTAGATACGCAGTATTTT. It encodes CASSYTDYLDTQYF.

This chain links TRBV7-9 with TRBJ2-3, with TRBD1 matching 10 bases. This CDR3 has 15 amino acids. V dropped 4 bases and J dropped 6; count of bases not matched to a gene: 7. Germline CDR1 reads SEHNR; CDR2 reads FQNEAQ (reference sequence). The CDR3 nucleotides read TGTGCCAGCAGCTCAGAGACAGGGGGCGCGGATACGCAGTATTTT. Amino acids: CASSSETGGADTQYF.

V is TRBV18 and J is TRBJ2-1; 10 bases map to TRBD1. This CDR3 has 15 residues. The V segment lost 3 bases and the J segment 3 bases; nucleotides outside the gene matches: 2. Germline V gene sequence: CDR1 KGHSH, CDR2 LQKENI. The CDR3 sequence: CASSPGTGDYNEQFF. The CDR3 DNA sequence: TGTGCCAGCTCACCCGGGACAGGGGACTACAATGAGCAGTTCTTC. Drawing the rest from reference TRBV18 and TRBJ2-1, the complete variable domain is NAGVMQNPRHLVRRRGQEARLRCSPMKGHSHVYWYRQLPEEGLKFMVYLQKENIIDESGMPKERFSAEFPKEGPSILRIQQVVRGDSAAYFCASSPGTGDYNEQFFGPGTRLTVL.

The DNA for the CDR3 is TGTGCCAGCGCTTCGATACAGGGGCAAGGGCCCCAGCATTTT. Translating gives CASASIQGQGPQHF. The V gene is TRBV6-6, the J gene TRBJ1-5; 7 bases agree with TRBD1. Trimming took 8 bases from V and 9 from J; bases not matched to a gene: 13. The CDR3 covers 14 residues. Germline V gene data show CDR1 as MNHNY and CDR2 as SVGAGI (reference sequence).

This rearrangement joins TRBV7-2 to TRBJ1-1; TRBD1 matches at 11 bases. The CDR3 spans 15 residues. CDR1 and CDR2 (germline): SGHTA, FQGNSA. Trimming took 1 base from V and 5 from J; bases not matched to a gene: 3. In DNA form, the CDR3 reads TGTGCCAGCAGCTTAGGGACAGGGGGCGGGACTGAAGCTTTCTTT. It is translated as CASSLGTGGGTEAFF. Drawing the rest from reference TRBV7-2 and TRBJ1-1, the complete variable domain is GAGVSQSPSNKVTEKGKDVELRCDPISGHTALYWYRQSLGQGLEFLIYFQGNSAPDKSGLPSDRFSAERTGGSVSTLTIQRTQQEDSAVYLCASSLGTGGGTEAFFGQGTRLTVV.

The table lists this clone with a count of one. CDR3 amino acids: CASSLALNQPQHF. Written as DNA, the CDR3 is TGTGCCAGCAGCTTAGCACTCAATCAGCCCCAGCATTTT. This chain connects TRBV11-2 to TRBJ1-5, with no clear D. Trimming removed 1 base at V and 3 bases at J, with 4 bases between. There are 13 residues in the CDR3. Germline CDR1 SGHAT, CDR2 FQNNGV.

A few counts support this clone. V and J are TRBV30 and TRBJ1-1, with a tentative D call TRBD1 (6 bases). The CDR3 is 12 amino acids. Germline values: CDR1 GTSNPN, CDR2 SVGIG (reference sequence). Trimming left V 7 bases short and J 0 bases short, with 9 bases between. For the CDR3, the DNA is TGTGCCTCCAGGGGCATGAACACTGAAGCTTTCTTT. As protein: CASRGMNTEAFF.

The chain employs TRBV7-2 and TRBJ2-2; 8 bases match TRBD2. This CDR3 is built from 16 residues. V was pared by 1 base and J by 7 bases, with 8 bases of the junction left unmatched. Germline loops: CDR1 SGHTA, CDR2 FQGNSA. The CDR3 loop is CASSLVSRGVIGELFF. The CDR3 DNA follows: TGTGCCAGCAGCTTAGTTTCGCGGGGGGTGATCGGGGAGCTGTTTTTT.

The V call is TRBV13, the J call TRBJ1-4; 7 bases fit TRBD1. Germline assignment: CDR1 PRHDT and CDR2 FYEKMQ (reference sequence). The CDR3 runs 14 residues. The ends lost 6 bases at V and 2 bases at J; junction bases unmatched: 3. The CDR3 loop reads CASRVQGTNEKLFF. DNA for the CDR3: TGTGCCAGCAGAGTACAGGGGACTAATGAAAAACTGTTTTTT.

This clone was picked up a small number of times. This chain uses TRBV29-1 with TRBJ2-3, with TRBD2 matching 11 bases. Germline values: CDR1 SQVTM, CDR2 ANQGSEA. CDR3 length equals 13 residues. The junction had 2 bases not matched to a gene; V was cut back by 5 bases and J by 4 bases. CDR3 loop: CSVRSGGADTQYF. The CDR3 DNA reads as TGCAGCGTTCGTAGCGGGGGGGCAGATACGCAGTATTTT.

The rearrangement uses TRBV7-2 and TRBJ2-7; 16 bases fit TRBD2. V gave up 5 bases and J gave up 3 bases; unmatched junction bases: 10. This CDR3 contains 18 residues. CDR1 SGHTA and CDR2 FQGNSA come from the germline V gene. CDR3 loop: CASSPAGTSGGDLYEQYF. In DNA form, the CDR3 reads TGTGCCAGCAGCCCCGCAGGGACTAGCGGGGGGGACCTCTACGAGCAGTACTTC.

This clone occurred a few times. This sequence joins TRBV5-1 and TRBJ1-1; the D is unclear. Germline V gives CDR1 SGHRS, CDR2 YFSETQ. V lost 0 bases and J lost 4, with 10 bases in between. The CDR3 runs to 14 residues. DNA of the CDR3: TGCGCCAGCAGCTTGGACCAATTCGGCACTGAAGCTTTCTTT. This encodes CASSLDQFGTEAFF.

This chain uses TRBV11-2 with TRBJ1-2; possible D gene TRBD1, 5 bases. Germline CDR1 and CDR2: SGHAT and FQNNGV. The CDR3 has 12 amino acids. With 3 bases removed from V and 8 bases from J, the gap between germline ends came to 10 bases. The CDR3 coding sequence is TGTGCCAGCAGCTTCGGGGGAGGGGGCTACACCTTC. It codes for CASSFGGGGYTF.

CDR3 region: CASSAARVGEKLFF. CDR3 nucleotides: TGTGCCAGCAGTGCCGCCAGGGTGGGTGAAAAACTGTTTTTT. The V gene is TRBV2, the J gene TRBJ1-4, with D possibly TRBD1 on 5 matching bases. V lost 4 bases to trimming and J lost 7 bases, with 13 bases between them. Per the germline V gene, CDR1 is SNHLY and CDR2 is FYNNEI. The CDR3 consists of 14 residues.

The chain recombines TRBV5-4 with TRBJ2-5; D remains unclear. Germline V gene data show CDR1 as SGHNT and CDR2 as YYREEE (reference sequence). V was pared by 0 bases and J by 4 bases, with 10 bases between. The CDR3 covers 14 residues. The CDR3 region is CASSLVGSRETQYF. In DNA, the CDR3 is TGTGCCAGCAGCTTGGTCGGTAGCCGAGAGACCCAGTACTTC.